This T cell receptor beta chain stems from a study of OX40 agonist ivuxolimab in advanced cancers. Looking at the study overall: Approximately 40% of patients had received prior checkpoint inhibitor therapy. Study outcomes and limitations: There were, on average, more expanded clones in CD8+ T cells than in CD4+. Among patients with partial responses at 0.1-3.0 mg/kg, clonal expansion was among the lowest.

Of note for this clone: Its target is unknown.

Repertoires were generated with immunoSEQ multiplex PCR, while TCRdb's copy carries only in-frame clones and drops some. Of tens of thousands of clones listed, around 78% were seen once; the top ten hold approximately 53%. This clonotype originated in an adult with an advanced solid tumor such as melanoma, head and neck, liver or kidney cancer. The sequencing used CD4+ or CD8+ T cells sorted from blood, collected in a trial of the OX40 agonist ivuxolimab.

Here the CDR3 DNA reads TGCGCCAGCAGCCCCAACAGGGGAGCCTACGAGCAGTACTTC. Residues: CASSPNRGAYEQYF. This rearrangement joins TRBV4-1 to TRBJ2-7; 7 positions match TRBD1. The CDR3 sequence is 14 residues long. The V segment lost 4 bases and the J segment 2 bases; nucleotides outside the gene matches: 5. Germline assignment: CDR1 MGHRA and CDR2 YSYEKL.